This T cell receptor (beta chain) was observed in a study of identical twins. The study, taken as a whole, reports: Out-of-frame beta sequences exhibited a weaker degree of excess twin sharing. Invariant MAIT and iNKT cells may have partly biased zero-insertion analyses.

Concerning this clonotype itself: What it binds is unknown.

Using its own MiXCR run on the 5' RACE reads, TCRdb lists one record per CDR3 protein. The data show 400,000 to 500,000 distinct CDR3 sequences, around 20% seen once. All donors were healthy, and all were Caucasian. Material for sequencing was naive T cells sorted from blood. The TCR comes from a middle-aged man in good health.

This CDR3 reads CAIRAGSSGRAWDYEQYF. The CDR3 DNA follows: TGTGCCATCAGGGCCGGGTCTAGCGGGAGGGCCTGGGATTACGAGCAGTACTTC. This chain uses TRBV10-3 with TRBJ2-7; 12 nucleotides agree with TRBD2. The CDR3 is 18 residues long. Trimming cost V 6 bases and J 4 bases; bases outside gene matches: 16. Germline CDR1 reads ENHRY; CDR2 reads SYGVKD.